The rows below give T cell receptor beta chains drawn from one sample of a study of beta chain features in type 1 diabetes. Clones were sequenced by immunoSEQ multiplex PCR, and TCRdb holds only the in-frame ones, with some missing. There are about 340,000 clones in the sample; around 7.6% occur only once, and around 0.45% lies in the top ten. Sequenced input: central memory CD4+ T cells from blood. The receptors were sampled from a woman between 18 and 29 years old in good health. Each CDR3 is given with its conserved first and last residue. A D gene is named only where the DNA matches it firmly. The size of a clone is reported for some rows only, either as once, few or many, or as a class for expanded clones.

CDR3aa: CASSARERVSRGPSDTQYF; CDR3nt: TGTGCCAGCAGTGCCAGAGAGCGGGTCTCCCGTGGGCCTTCAGATACGCAGTATTTT; j_gene: TRBJ2-3; d_gene: .; v_gene: TRBV6-1; abundance: .
CDR3aa: CASSLALGFRAITF; CDR3nt: TGTGCCAGCAGCTTAGCTTTGGGGTTTCGCGCGATCACCTTC; j_gene: TRBJ1-2; d_gene: .; v_gene: TRBV7-8; abundance: .
CDR3aa: CASSLARVRSYNEQFF; CDR3nt: TGTGCCAGCAGCTTGGCTAGGGTGAGGTCCTACAATGAGCAGTTCTTC; j_gene: TRBJ2-1; d_gene: .; v_gene: TRBV5-4; abundance: .
CDR3aa: CASSLDILRNTIYF; CDR3nt: TGTGCCAGCAGCTTAGATATCCTGCGAAACACCATATATTTT; j_gene: TRBJ1-3; d_gene: .; v_gene: TRBV7-9; abundance: .
CDR3aa: CASSISGHEQFF; CDR3nt: TGTGCCAGCAGTATTTCAGGCCATGAGCAGTTCTTC; j_gene: TRBJ2-1; d_gene: .; v_gene: TRBV28; abundance: .
CDR3aa: CASSFQLSGANVLTF; CDR3nt: TGCGCCAGCAGCTTCCAGCTTTCTGGGGCCAACGTCCTGACTTTC; j_gene: TRBJ2-6; d_gene: .; v_gene: TRBV5-1; abundance: few
CDR3aa: CASSLAVTVNTEAFF; CDR3nt: TGTGCCAGCAGCTTAGCGGTGACAGTGAACACTGAAGCTTTCTTT; j_gene: TRBJ1-1; d_gene: .; v_gene: TRBV7-9; abundance: few
CDR3aa: CSGGSYYGYTF; CDR3nt: TGCAGCGGAGGGAGTTACTATGGCTACACCTTC; j_gene: TRBJ1-2; d_gene: .; v_gene: TRBV29-1; abundance: .
CDR3aa: CASRRTGPTTGELFF; CDR3nt: TGCGCCAGCAGGAGAACAGGGCCGACCACCGGGGAGCTGTTTTTT; j_gene: TRBJ2-2; d_gene: .; v_gene: TRBV5-1; abundance: .
CDR3aa: CASSPSSIDTQYF; CDR3nt: TGTGCCAGCAGCCCATCCAGTATAGATACGCAGTATTTT; j_gene: TRBJ2-3; d_gene: .; v_gene: TRBV2; abundance: few
CDR3aa: CASSLMTGLRSGELFF; CDR3nt: TGCGCCAGCAGCTTAATGACCGGACTAAGATCCGGGGAGCTGTTTTTT; j_gene: TRBJ2-2; d_gene: .; v_gene: TRBV4-3; abundance: .
CDR3aa: CASSETGGSGKLFF; CDR3nt: TGTGCCAGCAGTGAGACAGGGGGATCTGGAAAACTGTTTTTT; j_gene: TRBJ1-4; d_gene: TRBD1; v_gene: TRBV2; abundance: .
CDR3aa: CASRGTSSGETQYF; CDR3nt: TGTGCCAGCAGAGGCACCAGCAGTGGGGAGACCCAGTACTTC; j_gene: TRBJ2-5; d_gene: .; v_gene: TRBV2; abundance: few
CDR3aa: CASSSRGTNQFTDTQYF; CDR3nt: TGTGCCAGCAGCTCGCGAGGGACTAACCAATTCACAGATACGCAGTATTTT; j_gene: TRBJ2-3; d_gene: TRBD2; v_gene: TRBV5-4; abundance: few
CDR3aa: CASSVDLGRDEQYF; CDR3nt: TGTGCCAGCAGCGTAGATTTGGGTCGGGACGAGCAGTACTTC; j_gene: TRBJ2-7; d_gene: .; v_gene: TRBV9; abundance: .
CDR3aa: CASRTNSPGLEAFF; CDR3nt: TGTGCCAGCAGAACGAACAGCCCCGGCCTTGAAGCTTTCTTT; j_gene: TRBJ1-1; d_gene: .; v_gene: TRBV6-5; abundance: few
CDR3aa: CASSLTGGGTEAFF; CDR3nt: TGTGCCAGCAGTTTGACAGGGGGCGGCACTGAAGCTTTCTTT; j_gene: TRBJ1-1; d_gene: TRBD1; v_gene: TRBV7-3; abundance: few
CDR3aa: CASSLSPAGNTEAFF; CDR3nt: TGCGCCAGCAGCTTGTCTCCAGCCGGGAACACTGAAGCTTTCTTT; j_gene: TRBJ1-1; d_gene: .; v_gene: TRBV5-1; abundance: few
CDR3aa: CASRKTAETQYF; CDR3nt: TGTGCCAGCAGAAAAACCGCTGAAACCCAGTACTTC; j_gene: TRBJ2-7; d_gene: .; v_gene: TRBV7-9; abundance: many
CDR3aa: CASSEKSGSGTTGELFF; CDR3nt: TGTGCCAGCAGTGAAAAGTCCGGGAGCGGGACCACCGGGGAGCTGTTTTTT; j_gene: TRBJ2-2; d_gene: TRBD2; v_gene: TRBV6-1; abundance: .
CDR3aa: CASSPGLTAAYEQYF; CDR3nt: TGTGCCAGCTCACCTGGTCTGACAGCTGCCTACGAGCAGTACTTC; j_gene: TRBJ2-7; d_gene: .; v_gene: TRBV18; abundance: few
CDR3aa: CASSLSHGTEAFF; CDR3nt: TGCGCCAGCAGCCTTTCCCATGGGACTGAAGCTTTCTTT; j_gene: TRBJ1-1; d_gene: .; v_gene: TRBV10-2; abundance: .
CDR3aa: CSAKQGNEQYF; CDR3nt: TGCAGTGCTAAACAGGGTAACGAGCAGTACTTC; j_gene: TRBJ2-7; d_gene: .; v_gene: TRBV20-1; abundance: .
CDR3aa: CASSVGVAGVGEQFF; CDR3nt: TGTGCCAGCAGCGTAGGGGTAGCGGGAGTTGGTGAGCAGTTCTTC; j_gene: TRBJ2-1; d_gene: TRBD2; v_gene: TRBV9; abundance: .
CDR3aa: CASSPSGSSYNEQFF; CDR3nt: TGTGCCAGCAGCCCTAGCGGGAGCTCCTACAATGAGCAGTTCTTC; j_gene: TRBJ2-1; d_gene: TRBD2; v_gene: TRBV6-5; abundance: few
CDR3aa: CASSIRTGGKETQYF; CDR3nt: TGTGCCAGTAGTATACGGACAGGGGGGAAAGAGACCCAGTACTTC; j_gene: TRBJ2-5; d_gene: TRBD1; v_gene: TRBV19; abundance: .
CDR3aa: CASSQGQGKETQYF; CDR3nt: TGTGCCAGCAGCCAAGGACAGGGAAAGGAGACCCAGTACTTC; j_gene: TRBJ2-5; d_gene: TRBD1; v_gene: TRBV7-9; abundance: many
CDR3aa: CASSGHTTDTQYF; CDR3nt: TGTGCCAGCAGTGGTCATACTACAGATACGCAGTATTTT; j_gene: TRBJ2-3; d_gene: .; v_gene: TRBV25-1; abundance: few
CDR3aa: CASSLGAGGSTDTQYF; CDR3nt: TGTGCCAGCAGCTTGGGCGCCGGGGGTAGTACAGATACGCAGTATTTT; j_gene: TRBJ2-3; d_gene: .; v_gene: TRBV7-3; abundance: .
CDR3aa: CASSPERGRAFF; CDR3nt: TGTGCCAGCAGCCCCGAGCGGGGCCGGGCTTTCTTT; j_gene: TRBJ1-1; d_gene: .; v_gene: TRBV7-6; abundance: .
CDR3aa: CASSTQGYGYTF; CDR3nt: TGTGCCAGCAGCACCCAGGGTTATGGCTACACCTTC; j_gene: TRBJ1-2; d_gene: .; v_gene: TRBV14; abundance: few
CDR3aa: CSAHPGRGYTF; CDR3nt: TGCAGTGCTCACCCTGGTCGGGGCTACACCTTC; j_gene: TRBJ1-2; d_gene: .; v_gene: TRBV20-1; abundance: .
CDR3aa: CASSLGQQSQPQHF; CDR3nt: TGTGCCAGCAGCTTAGGACAGCAGAGTCAGCCCCAGCATTTT; j_gene: TRBJ1-5; d_gene: .; v_gene: TRBV7-2; abundance: few
CDR3aa: CASSLTSGRVNTGELFF; CDR3nt: TGTGCCAGCAGCTTAACGAGCGGGAGGGTGAACACCGGGGAGCTGTTTTTT; j_gene: TRBJ2-2; d_gene: TRBD2; v_gene: TRBV7-8; abundance: few
CDR3aa: CASSDQPGLAGGETQYF; CDR3nt: TGTGCCAGCAGCGACCAACCGGGACTAGCGGGAGGAGAGACCCAGTACTTC; j_gene: TRBJ2-5; d_gene: TRBD2; v_gene: TRBV2; abundance: .
CDR3aa: CASSLEGGAVKTQYF; CDR3nt: TGCGCCAGCAGCTTGGAGGGAGGGGCCGTGAAGACCCAGTACTTC; j_gene: TRBJ2-5; d_gene: TRBD2; v_gene: TRBV5-1; abundance: .
CDR3aa: CASRRKPAGETQYF; CDR3nt: TGTGCCAGCAGGCGAAAGCCCGCTGGAGAGACCCAGTACTTC; j_gene: TRBJ2-5; d_gene: .; v_gene: TRBV6-5; abundance: .
CDR3aa: CASSPLGQGSSYEQYF; CDR3nt: TGTGCCAGCAGCCCCCTGGGCCAGGGGAGCTCCTACGAGCAGTACTTC; j_gene: TRBJ2-7; d_gene: .; v_gene: TRBV28; abundance: many
CDR3aa: CASSFSGDGTDTQYF; CDR3nt: TGTGCCAGCAGCTTTAGCGGGGACGGCACAGATACGCAGTATTTT; j_gene: TRBJ2-3; d_gene: TRBD2; v_gene: TRBV4-2; abundance: .
CDR3aa: CASSTYANEQFF; CDR3nt: TGTGCCAGCAGCACTTACGCAAATGAGCAGTTCTTC; j_gene: TRBJ2-1; d_gene: .; v_gene: TRBV7-6; abundance: few
CDR3aa: CASSLGTELEAFF; CDR3nt: TGTGCCAGCAGCTTAGGGACAGAGCTTGAAGCTTTCTTT; j_gene: TRBJ1-1; d_gene: TRBD1; v_gene: TRBV7-3; abundance: .
CDR3aa: CASSLGTSDNEQFF; CDR3nt: TGTGCCAGCAGCTTAGGGACTAGTGACAATGAGCAGTTCTTC; j_gene: TRBJ2-1; d_gene: TRBD2; v_gene: TRBV7-3; abundance: few
CDR3aa: CASSLNHQGSTDTQYF; CDR3nt: TGTGCCAGCAGCTTAAATCACCAAGGGAGCACAGATACGCAGTATTTT; j_gene: TRBJ2-3; d_gene: .; v_gene: TRBV7-3; abundance: .
CDR3aa: CASSPIARGVGQPQHF; CDR3nt: TGTGCCAGCTCACCAATCGCGAGGGGGGTGGGTCAGCCCCAGCATTTT; j_gene: TRBJ1-5; d_gene: .; v_gene: TRBV18; abundance: few
CDR3aa: CASTRGQYTEAFF; CDR3nt: TGTGCCAGCACCCGGGGACAGTACACTGAAGCTTTCTTT; j_gene: TRBJ1-1; d_gene: TRBD1; v_gene: TRBV28; abundance: many
CDR3aa: CASSYLGSLNTEAFF; CDR3nt: TGTGCCAGCAGTTACTTGGGCAGTCTGAACACTGAAGCTTTCTTT; j_gene: TRBJ1-1; d_gene: .; v_gene: TRBV6-5; abundance: .
CDR3aa: CASSQVGQGTGELFF; CDR3nt: TGCGCCAGCAGCCAAGTGGGGCAGGGAACCGGGGAGCTGTTTTTT; j_gene: TRBJ2-2; d_gene: .; v_gene: TRBV4-1; abundance: few
CDR3aa: CASSPSVGGRPEQYF; CDR3nt: TGTGCCAGCAGCCCCTCGGTGGGCGGGAGGCCCGAGCAGTACTTC; j_gene: TRBJ2-7; d_gene: TRBD2; v_gene: TRBV11-2; abundance: few
CDR3aa: CASSAIQGSGELFF; CDR3nt: TGTGCCAGCAGTGCTATACAGGGTTCCGGGGAGCTGTTTTTT; j_gene: TRBJ2-2; d_gene: .; v_gene: TRBV6-5; abundance: .
CDR3aa: CASRQALQETQYF; CDR3nt: TGTGCCAGCAGACAGGCCCTACAAGAGACCCAGTACTTC; j_gene: TRBJ2-5; d_gene: .; v_gene: TRBV2; abundance: few
CDR3aa: CASSPGTSGAYSTDTQYF; CDR3nt: TGTGCCAGCTCACCAGGGACTAGCGGAGCCTACAGCACAGATACGCAGTATTTT; j_gene: TRBJ2-3; d_gene: TRBD2; v_gene: TRBV18; abundance: few
CDR3aa: CASSDSVAGTGELFF; CDR3nt: TGTGCCAGCAGTGATAGTGTAGCGGGGACCGGGGAGCTGTTTTTT; j_gene: TRBJ2-2; d_gene: TRBD2; v_gene: TRBV2; abundance: .
CDR3aa: CASSLRGARTEAFF; CDR3nt: TGTGCCAGCAGTTTAAGGGGGGCGCGCACTGAAGCTTTCTTT; j_gene: TRBJ1-1; d_gene: .; v_gene: TRBV28; abundance: .
CDR3aa: CASSLALGETQYF; CDR3nt: TGCGCCAGCAGCTTGGCCCTGGGGGAGACCCAGTACTTC; j_gene: TRBJ2-5; d_gene: .; v_gene: TRBV5-1; abundance: .
CDR3aa: CASSLDGRNQPQHF; CDR3nt: TGTGCCAGCAGTTTGGACGGGCGAAATCAGCCCCAGCATTTT; j_gene: TRBJ1-5; d_gene: .; v_gene: TRBV6-5; abundance: .
CDR3aa: CASSPRGVGTDTQYF; CDR3nt: TGTGCCAGCAGCCCCCGTGGCGTCGGCACAGATACGCAGTATTTT; j_gene: TRBJ2-3; d_gene: .; v_gene: TRBV7-9; abundance: .
CDR3aa: CASSQDLSARGEYF; CDR3nt: TGCGCCAGCAGCCAAGATCTATCGGCCAGGGGGGAGTATTTT; j_gene: TRBJ2-3; d_gene: .; v_gene: TRBV4-3; abundance: few